The 23 T cell receptor beta chains in this list originate from one sample, sequenced in a study of T cells after yellow fever vaccination (dated by TCRdb to the late 2010s). The library was obtained by 5' RACE. Sequenced on an Illumina HiSeq 2500. The public reads were quality trimmed at Q25 with fastp and then assembled into clones with MiXCR by TCRdb, keeping productive beta chains. Each entry merges the rows of one CDR3 protein and shows their most common DNA and genes. The table for this sample lists hundreds of thousands of distinct CDR3 sequences; 8% to 10% of them were counted only once. Of the sample, about a sixth falls within the top ten clones. The treatment or condition label on this specimen signifies: live attenuated yellow fever vaccine strain. The sample in question was PBMCs, obtained on the day of the first yellow fever vaccination. The source is a man aged 18 to 35 who received the YFV17D yellow fever vaccine.

This sequence joins TRBV25-1 and TRBJ1-6, with D uncertain. Germline values: CDR1 MGHDK, CDR2 SYGVNS. CDR3 length: 15 amino acids. V lost 1 base to trimming and J lost 10 bases, with 14 bases between them. The CDR3 DNA follows: TGTGCCAGCAGTGAATTTACCGGGAAGGGATCACCCCTCCACTTT. Its translation is CASSEFTGKGSPLHF.

This clonotype was counted many times. V usage is TRBV5-1 and J usage is TRBJ2-5, with a tentative D call TRBD1 (5 bases). This CDR3 is 13 amino acids long. V lost 4 bases and J lost 1, with 8 bases in between. Germline V gives CDR1 SGHRS, CDR2 YFSETQ. In nucleotides, the CDR3 is TGCGCCAGCAGCACCCAGGGCCAAGAGACCCAGTACTTC. It encodes CASSTQGQETQYF.

V usage is TRBV18 and J usage is TRBJ2-7; 7 nucleotides match TRBD2. This CDR3 region has 14 residues. After removal of 4 bases from V and 6 bases from J, the junction contained 9 bases not matched to a gene. Germline assignment: CDR1 KGHSH and CDR2 LQKENI. CDR3: CASSLSWEGSEQYV. DNA for the CDR3: TGTGCCAGCTCACTCTCCTGGGAGGGGAGCGAGCAGTACGTC.

This clonotype appeared once. This sequence may be a read error, since a much larger clone differs from it by one base. The rearrangement joins TRBV6-1 to TRBJ2-5; TRBD1 might be the D (6 bases). Germline V gene sequence: CDR1 MNHNS, CDR2 SASEGT. Trimming shortened V by 5 bases and J by 3 bases, and 13 bases separated the two germline ends. CDR3 length: 14 amino acids. The CDR3 protein is CASSRNRVEETQYF. The CDR3 DNA reads TGTGCCAGCAGTCGGAACAGGGTCGAAGAGACCCAGTACTTC.

This clonotype was detected a few times. This sequence joins TRBV7-6 and TRBJ2-7; D not certain. Germline values: CDR1 SGHVS, CDR2 FNYEAQ. Trimming cost V 2 bases and J 6 bases, with 20 bases left between them. The CDR3 is 16 residues long. The CDR3 DNA is TGTGCCAGCAGCTTATCGAGCAGGCTTCAGCCAAGCGAGCAGTACTTC. Amino acid sequence: CASSLSSRLQPSEQYF.

This clonotype was seen repeatedly, ten times or more. The V and J genes are TRBV7-9 and TRBJ2-5; TRBD2 agrees at 7 bases. Germline loops: CDR1 SEHNR, CDR2 FQNEAQ (reference sequence). With 6 bases clipped from V and 5 bases from J, the junction kept 9 bases outside the gene matches. This CDR3 has 14 amino acids. CDR3 in amino acids: CASRVMAGEETQYF. For the CDR3, the DNA is TGTGCCAGCAGAGTGATGGCGGGGGAGGAGACCCAGTACTTC.

V gene TRBV5-1 combines with J gene TRBJ1-1; TRBD1 matches at 9 bases. Trimming took 1 base from V and 4 from J; bases not matched to a gene: 2. Germline V gene sequence: CDR1 SGHRS, CDR2 YFSETQ. This CDR3 contains 14 residues. The DNA of the CDR3 is TGCGCCAGCAGCTTGACAGGGGGCCCCACTGAAGCTTTCTTT. Its translation: CASSLTGGPTEAFF. The complete variable domain, with remaining parts taken from reference TRBV5-1 and TRBJ1-1, reads KAGVTQTPRYLIKTRGQQVTLSCSPISGHRSVSWYQQTPGQGLQFLFEYFSETQRNKGNFPGRFSGRQFSNSRSEMNVSTLELGDSALYLCASSLTGGPTEAFFGQGTRLTVV.

This clonotype has a handful of counts. The chain couples TRBV19 to TRBJ1-5; TRBD1 might be the D (6 bases). Trimming left V 0 bases short and J 5 bases short, with 14 bases between. The CDR3 has 16 residues. Germline V gene lookup returns CDR1 LNHDA and CDR2 SQIVND (reference sequence). CDR3 nucleotide sequence: TGTGCCAGTAGTATAGATGGGGGCCCCATTTATCAGCCCCAGCATTTT. As protein: CASSIDGGPIYQPQHF. The full variable domain, completed using reference TRBV19 and TRBJ1-5, is DGGITQSPKYLFRKEGQNVTLSCEQNLNHDAMYWYRQDPGQGLRLIYYSQIVNDFQKGDIAEGYSVSREKKESFPLTVTSAQKNPTAFYLCASSIDGGPIYQPQHFGDGTRLSIL.

This clonotype came up a few times. The rearrangement uses TRBV12-3 or TRBV12-4 and TRBJ1-6; a possible D gene is TRBD1 (5 bases). V was cut by 6 bases and J by 3 bases, with 18 bases left in between. CDR3 length: 17 amino acids. The CDR3 loop is CASSHLGVSRYNSPLHF. The CDR3, as DNA: TGTGCCAGCAGCCATTTGGGGGTCTCCCGCTATAATTCACCCCTCCACTTT.

This chain links TRBV4-1 with TRBJ1-5; D may be TRBD1 (6 bases). Looked up from germline, CDR1 is MGHRA and CDR2 is YSYEKL. V was shortened by 1 base and J by 6 bases, with 16 bases between the two germline ends. This CDR3 has 16 amino acids. CDR3 residues: CASSQGLSGGSQPQHF. CDR3 coding DNA: TGCGCCAGCAGCCAAGGGCTTAGTGGGGGCAGTCAGCCCCAGCATTTT.

The CDR3 region has the DNA TGTGCCAGCAGCCAAGCTGCGGGGTGGGAGCAGTTCTTC. Its translation: CASSQAAGWEQFF. The rearrangement joins TRBV14 to TRBJ2-1, with D possibly matching TRBD2 (6 bases). Germline CDR1 and CDR2: SGHDN and FVKESK. CDR3 length equals 13 residues. Trimming took off 1 base at V and 10 bases at J, with 11 bases between the two ends.

CDR3 in amino acids: CASSLLDGGNGGELFF. Here the CDR3 DNA reads TGTGCCAGCAGTTTACTAGACGGGGGGAATGGCGGGGAGCTGTTTTTT. The chain uses TRBV6-5 and TRBJ2-2, with 7 bases lining up with TRBD2. V lost 4 bases, J lost 7 bases, and 12 bases stayed unmatched. The CDR3 has 16 amino acids. The germline CDR1 and CDR2 sequences are MNHEY and SVGAGI.

This rearrangement joins TRBV11-1 to TRBJ2-3, with TRBD2 matching over 9 bases. Unmatched junction bases numbered 23, after V lost 10 bases and J lost 0 bases. The CDR3 is 20 amino acids. The germline V gene encodes CDR1 SGHAT and CDR2 FQDESV (reference sequence). CDR3 sequence reads: CANEQLRSIGLAGSTDTQYF. CDR3 sequence (DNA): TGTGCCAACGAACAGCTTAGAAGTATCGGGCTAGCGGGGAGCACAGATACGCAGTATTTT.

This clonotype was observed many times. The rearrangement uses TRBV7-8 and TRBJ1-1; no clear D gene. Germline-derived CDR1 and CDR2 are SGHVS and FQNEAQ. V dropped 2 bases and J dropped 1 base, with 5 bases sitting between them. CDR3 length: 13 residues. The CDR3 DNA reads TGTGCCAGCAGCTTAATAGGGAACACTGAAGCTTTCTTT. Translating gives CASSLIGNTEAFF.

The CDR3 reads CASSSDPGAIYGYTF. As DNA, the CDR3 is TGTGCCAGCAGCTCAGACCCAGGAGCCATCTATGGCTACACCTTC. The chain joins TRBV7-2 to TRBJ1-2, with D unclear. V dropped 4 bases and J dropped 4 bases, with 16 bases sitting between them. Looked up from germline, CDR1 is SGHTA and CDR2 is FQGNSA. The CDR3 totals 15 residues.

This clonotype was recorded a few times. V gene TRBV28 combines with J gene TRBJ1-3, with TRBD1 identical over 7 bases. V trimming: 6 bases; J trimming: 6 bases; junction bases outside the gene matches: 11. CDR1 and CDR2 from the germline V gene are MDHEN and SYDVKM. This CDR3 is 15 amino acids long. CDR3 in DNA: TGTGCCAGCAGACCCCGCTGGGACAGTGAAAACACCATATATTTT. Translating it yields CASRPRWDSENTIYF.

V usage is TRBV20-1 and J usage is TRBJ2-3; 12 nucleotides agree with TRBD2. The CDR3 contains 18 residues. In germline, CDR1 is DFQATT, CDR2 SNEGSKA (reference sequence). The trim removed 6 bases at V and 1 base at J, leaving 14 bases unmatched. CDR3 loop: CSAESSGGDRIGTDTQYF. The CDR3 coding sequence is TGCAGTGCAGAGTCTAGCGGGGGGGACCGGATTGGCACAGATACGCAGTATTTT.

This clonotype was counted between two and nine times. The chain is built from TRBV11-2 and TRBJ1-1; 9 positions match TRBD1. CDR1 and CDR2 from the germline V gene are SGHAT and FQNNGV. The CDR3 is 13 residues long. Trimming cost V 0 bases and J 11 bases; bases outside gene matches: 4. CDR3 DNA sequence: TGTGCCAGCAGCTTAGAACAGGGGGCAAGGGCTTTCTTT. This translates into CASSLEQGARAFF.

The CDR3 bases are TGTGCCACCGAAGTTTCCGGGGCCAACGTCCTGACTTTC. This encodes CATEVSGANVLTF. The chain is built from TRBV28 and TRBJ2-6; no definite D call. V lost 10 bases to trimming and J lost 4 bases, with 11 bases between them. The CDR3 runs 13 residues. From germline, CDR1 is MDHEN and CDR2 SYDVKM.

This clonotype was recorded many times. The chain employs TRBV5-1 and TRBJ2-2, with D maybe TRBD2 (5 bases). CDR1 and CDR2 from the germline V gene are SGHRS and YFSETQ. The V end lost 0 bases, the J end lost 4 bases, and 10 bases lay between the germline ends. This CDR3 spans 15 amino acids. This CDR3 reads CASSLEAGGTGELFF. CDR3 sequence (DNA): TGCGCCAGCAGCTTGGAGGCAGGAGGCACCGGGGAGCTGTTTTTT.

This clonotype has more than one count but fewer than ten. The gene calls are TRBV12-5 and TRBJ2-3; D is ambiguous. The ends were cut back, 2 bases at V and 1 base at J, with 7 bases in the middle. The CDR3 has 14 residues. Per the germline V gene, CDR1 is LGHNT and CDR2 is FRNRAP. CDR3 nucleotides: TGTGCTAGTGGTTTGACCCCAGGCACAGATACGCAGTATTTT. It specifies CASGLTPGTDTQYF.

This clonotype was counted only a few times. The chain uses TRBV7-2 and TRBJ2-2; a possible D gene is TRBD1 (5 bases). CDR3 size: 16 residues. Germline CDR1 and CDR2: SGHTA and FQGNSA. V gave up 4 bases and J gave up 6 bases, with 18 bases separating them. The chain's CDR3 is CASSSRGRVDSGELFF. CDR3 nucleotides: TGTGCCAGCAGCTCCCGAGGCAGGGTGGATTCCGGGGAGCTGTTTTTT.

The sample holds a few counts of this clonotype. The V gene is TRBV7-9, the J gene TRBJ1-4, with D possibly being TRBD1 (5 bases). The CDR3 extends over 13 amino acids. Germline loops: CDR1 SEHNR, CDR2 FQNEAQ (reference sequence). The V end was cut by 3 bases, the J end by 5 bases, with 7 bases between. The CDR3 DNA reads TGTGCCAGCAGCTTTAGACAGAATGAAAAACTGTTTTTT. It codes for CASSFRQNEKLFF. Supplemented by reference TRBV7-9 and TRBJ1-4, the full variable domain reads DTGVSQNPRHKITKRGQNVTFRCDPISEHNRLYWYRQTLGQGPEFLTYFQNEAQLEKSRLLSDRFSAERPKGSFSTLEIQRTEQGDSAMYLCASSFRQNEKLFFGSGTQLSVL.